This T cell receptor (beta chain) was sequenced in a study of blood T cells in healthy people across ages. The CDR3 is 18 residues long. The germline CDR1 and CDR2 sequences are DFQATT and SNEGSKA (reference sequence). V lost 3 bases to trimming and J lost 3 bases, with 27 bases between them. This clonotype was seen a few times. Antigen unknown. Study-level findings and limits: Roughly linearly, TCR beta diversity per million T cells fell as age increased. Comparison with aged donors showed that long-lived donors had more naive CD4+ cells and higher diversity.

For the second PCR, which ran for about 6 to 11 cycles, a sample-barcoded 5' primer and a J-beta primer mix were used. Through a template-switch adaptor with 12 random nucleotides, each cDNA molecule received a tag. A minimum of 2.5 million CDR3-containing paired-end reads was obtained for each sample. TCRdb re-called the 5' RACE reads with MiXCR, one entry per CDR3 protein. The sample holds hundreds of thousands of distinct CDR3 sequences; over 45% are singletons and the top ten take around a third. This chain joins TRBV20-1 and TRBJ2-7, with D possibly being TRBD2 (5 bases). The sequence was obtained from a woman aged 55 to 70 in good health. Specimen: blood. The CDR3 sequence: CSASPPKTATTGNYEQYF. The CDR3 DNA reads TGCAGTGCTAGTCCCCCGAAGACCGCCACCACGGGGAACTACGAGCAGTACTTC.